This T cell receptor (beta chain) emerged from a study of shared clonotypes between healthy human individuals. The assay was immunoSEQ multiplex PCR, and TCRdb's table has in-frame clones only and misses some. The sample contains some 2 million clones, around 95% of which appear only once. This CDR3 has 15 residues. Looked up from germline, CDR1 is SGHTA and CDR2 is FQGNSA. V lost 4 bases to trimming and J lost 1 base, with 14 bases between them. The sequence came from a man younger than 35 in good health. Sequenced sample: naive CD4+ T cells sorted from blood. The subset denotes: CD45RA+ positively selected. The gene calls are TRBV7-2 and TRBJ2-7, with D perhaps matching TRBD1 (6 bases). CDR3 amino acids: CASSSAMTGSYEQYF. The DNA of the CDR3 is TGTGCCAGCAGCTCCGCCATGACAGGATCCTACGAGCAGTACTTC.